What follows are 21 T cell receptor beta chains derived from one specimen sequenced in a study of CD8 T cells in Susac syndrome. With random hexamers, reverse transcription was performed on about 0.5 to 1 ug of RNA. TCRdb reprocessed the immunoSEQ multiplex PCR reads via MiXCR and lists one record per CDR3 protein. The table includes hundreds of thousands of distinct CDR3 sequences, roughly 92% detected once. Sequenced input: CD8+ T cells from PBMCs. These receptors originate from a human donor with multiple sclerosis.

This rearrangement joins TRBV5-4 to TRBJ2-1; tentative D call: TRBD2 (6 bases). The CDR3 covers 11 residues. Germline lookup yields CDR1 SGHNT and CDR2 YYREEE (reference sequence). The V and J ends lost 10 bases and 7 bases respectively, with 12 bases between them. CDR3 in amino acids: CAETRVNEQFF. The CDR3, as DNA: TGTGCCGAGACTAGGGTGAATGAGCAGTTCTTC.

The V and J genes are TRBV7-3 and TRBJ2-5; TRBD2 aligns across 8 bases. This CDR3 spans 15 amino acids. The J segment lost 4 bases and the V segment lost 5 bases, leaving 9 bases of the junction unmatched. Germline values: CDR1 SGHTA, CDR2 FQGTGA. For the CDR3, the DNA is TGTGCCAGCAGCCCACAAGCGGGAGCTCTAGAGACCCAGTACTTC. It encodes CASSPQAGALETQYF.

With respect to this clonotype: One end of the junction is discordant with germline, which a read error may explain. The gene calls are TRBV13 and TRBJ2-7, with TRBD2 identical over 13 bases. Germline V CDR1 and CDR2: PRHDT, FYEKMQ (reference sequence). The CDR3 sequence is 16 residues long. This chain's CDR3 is CASSLGLAGAASEQYF. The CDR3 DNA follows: TGTGCCAGCAGCCTAGGACTAGCGGGGGCCGCGTCGGAGCAGTACTTC.

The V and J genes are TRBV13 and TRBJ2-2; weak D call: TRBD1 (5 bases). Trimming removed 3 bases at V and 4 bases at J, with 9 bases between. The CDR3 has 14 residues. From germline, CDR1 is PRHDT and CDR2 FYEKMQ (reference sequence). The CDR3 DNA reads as TGTGCCAGCAGCTTCGGCAGGGCCACCGGGGAGCTGTTTTTT. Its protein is CASSFGRATGELFF.

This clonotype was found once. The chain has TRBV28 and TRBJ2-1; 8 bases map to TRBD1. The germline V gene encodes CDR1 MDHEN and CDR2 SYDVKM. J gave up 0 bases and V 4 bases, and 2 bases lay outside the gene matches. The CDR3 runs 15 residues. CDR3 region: CASSSTGDSYNEQFF. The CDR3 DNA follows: TGTGCCAGCAGTTCGACAGGGGACTCCTACAATGAGCAGTTCTTC.

The CDR3 sequence: CSGLEGGSSYEQYF. CDR3 DNA: TGCAGCGGCCTTGAGGGGGGGAGCTCCTACGAGCAGTACTTC. V gene TRBV29-1 combines with J gene TRBJ2-7; perhaps TRBD2 as D (7 bases). Trimming took 7 bases from V and 0 from J, leaving 16 bases between them. The germline V gene encodes CDR1 SQVTM and CDR2 ANQGSEA. The CDR3 contains 14 residues.

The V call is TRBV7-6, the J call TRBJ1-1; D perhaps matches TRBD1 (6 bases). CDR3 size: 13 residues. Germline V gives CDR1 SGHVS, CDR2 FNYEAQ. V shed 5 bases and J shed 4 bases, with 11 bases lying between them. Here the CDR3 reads CASSATGTTEAFF. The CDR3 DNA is TGTGCCAGCAGCGCAACAGGGACCACTGAAGCTTTCTTT.

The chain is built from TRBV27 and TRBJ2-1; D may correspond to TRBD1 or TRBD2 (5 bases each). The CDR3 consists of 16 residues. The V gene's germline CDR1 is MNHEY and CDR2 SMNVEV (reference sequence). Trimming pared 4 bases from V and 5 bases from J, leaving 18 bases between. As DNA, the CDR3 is TGTGCCAGCAGTTCACAAGCGGCAGGGAGAGACAATGAGCAGTTCTTC. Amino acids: CASSSQAAGRDNEQFF.

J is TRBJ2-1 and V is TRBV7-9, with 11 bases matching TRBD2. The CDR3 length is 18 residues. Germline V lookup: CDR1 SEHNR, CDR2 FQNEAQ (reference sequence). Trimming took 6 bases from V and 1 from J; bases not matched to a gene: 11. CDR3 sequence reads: CASSWTSGLGFSYNEQFF. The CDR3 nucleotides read TGTGCCAGCAGTTGGACTAGCGGGTTAGGGTTTTCCTACAATGAGCAGTTCTTC.

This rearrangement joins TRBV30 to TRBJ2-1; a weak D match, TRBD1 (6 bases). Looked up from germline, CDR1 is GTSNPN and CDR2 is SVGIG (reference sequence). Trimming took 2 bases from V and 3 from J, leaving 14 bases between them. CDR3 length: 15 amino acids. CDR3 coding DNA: TGTGCCTGGAGTCTCAGGGGCCGATACTACAATGAGCAGTTCTTC. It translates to CAWSLRGRYYNEQFF.

In DNA, the CDR3 is TGCGCCAGCAGCTCTCCCGGGACAGGGGAGCGAGAGCAGTACTTC. It is translated as CASSSPGTGEREQYF. V is TRBV5-1 and J is TRBJ2-7, with 10 nucleotides matching TRBD1. The CDR3 runs to 15 residues. Trimming at V came to 3 bases and at J to 7 bases, leaving 10 bases not matched to a gene. From germline, CDR1 is SGHRS and CDR2 YFSETQ. Using reference TRBV5-1 and TRBJ2-7 for the parts outside the CDR3, the full variable domain is KAGVTQTPRYLIKTRGQQVTLSCSPISGHRSVSWYQQTPGQGLQFLFEYFSETQRNKGNFPGRFSGRQFSNSRSEMNVSTLELGDSALYLCASSSPGTGEREQYFGPGTRLTVT.

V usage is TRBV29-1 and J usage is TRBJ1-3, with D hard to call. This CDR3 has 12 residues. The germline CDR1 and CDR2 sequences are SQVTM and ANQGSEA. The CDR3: CAAQLSGNTIYF. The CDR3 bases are TGCGCGGCCCAGCTCTCTGGAAACACCATATATTTT.

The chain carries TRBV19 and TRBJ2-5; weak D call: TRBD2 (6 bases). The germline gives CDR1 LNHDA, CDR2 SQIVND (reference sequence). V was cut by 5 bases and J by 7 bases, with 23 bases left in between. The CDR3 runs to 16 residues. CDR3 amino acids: CASSSAGPGRLGTQYF. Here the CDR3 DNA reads TGTGCCAGTAGTTCCGCGGGACCTGGGAGGTTGGGGACCCAGTACTTC.

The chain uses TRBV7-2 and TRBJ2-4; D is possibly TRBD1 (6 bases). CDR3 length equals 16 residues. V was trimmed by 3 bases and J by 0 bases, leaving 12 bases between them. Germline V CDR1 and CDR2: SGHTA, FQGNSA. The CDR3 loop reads CASSFWTDIAKNIQYF. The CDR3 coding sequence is TGTGCCAGCAGCTTTTGGACAGACATAGCCAAAAACATTCAGTACTTC. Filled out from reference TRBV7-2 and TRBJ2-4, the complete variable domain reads GAGVSQSPSNKVTEKGKDVELRCDPISGHTALYWYRQSLGQGLEFLIYFQGNSAPDKSGLPSDRFSAERTGGSVSTLTIQRTQQEDSAVYLCASSFWTDIAKNIQYFGAGTRLSVL.

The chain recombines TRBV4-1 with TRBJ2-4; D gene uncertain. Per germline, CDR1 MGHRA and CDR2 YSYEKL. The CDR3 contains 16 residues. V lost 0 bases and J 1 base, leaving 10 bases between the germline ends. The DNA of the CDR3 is TGCGCCAGCAGCCAAGAAGGTAACTTGGCCAAAAACATTCAGTACTTC. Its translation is CASSQEGNLAKNIQYF.

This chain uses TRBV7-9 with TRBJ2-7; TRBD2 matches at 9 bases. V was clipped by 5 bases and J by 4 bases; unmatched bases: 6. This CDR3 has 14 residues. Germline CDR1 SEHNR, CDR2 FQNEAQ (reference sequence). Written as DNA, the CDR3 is TGTGCCAGCAGCAACTCGACTAGCGGTTACGAGCAGTACTTC. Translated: CASSNSTSGYEQYF.

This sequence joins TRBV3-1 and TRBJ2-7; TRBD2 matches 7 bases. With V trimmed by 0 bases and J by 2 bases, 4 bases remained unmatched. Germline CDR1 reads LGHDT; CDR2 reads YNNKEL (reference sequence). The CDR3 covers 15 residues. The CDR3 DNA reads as TGTGCCAGCAGCCAAGATGGACTAGGGGCCTACGAGCAGTACTTC. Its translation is CASSQDGLGAYEQYF.

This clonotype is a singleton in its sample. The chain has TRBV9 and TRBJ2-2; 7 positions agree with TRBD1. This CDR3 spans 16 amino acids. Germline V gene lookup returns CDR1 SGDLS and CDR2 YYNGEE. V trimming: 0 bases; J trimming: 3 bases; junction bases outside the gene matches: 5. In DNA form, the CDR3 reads TGTGCCAGCAGCGTAGCGGGACAGCCAGACACCGGGGAGCTGTTTTTT. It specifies CASSVAGQPDTGELFF.

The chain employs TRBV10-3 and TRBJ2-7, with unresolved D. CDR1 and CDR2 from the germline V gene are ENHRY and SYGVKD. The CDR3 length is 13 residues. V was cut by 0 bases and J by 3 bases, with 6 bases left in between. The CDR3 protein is CAISESGVYEQYF. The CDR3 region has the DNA TGTGCCATCAGTGAGTCCGGAGTCTACGAGCAGTACTTC.

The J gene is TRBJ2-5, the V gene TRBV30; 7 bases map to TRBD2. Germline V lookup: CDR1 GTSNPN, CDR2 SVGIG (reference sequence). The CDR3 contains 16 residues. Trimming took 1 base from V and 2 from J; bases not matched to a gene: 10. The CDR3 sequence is CAWSGRGGSLQETQYF. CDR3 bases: TGTGCCTGGAGTGGCCGCGGGGGATCTTTACAAGAGACCCAGTACTTC.

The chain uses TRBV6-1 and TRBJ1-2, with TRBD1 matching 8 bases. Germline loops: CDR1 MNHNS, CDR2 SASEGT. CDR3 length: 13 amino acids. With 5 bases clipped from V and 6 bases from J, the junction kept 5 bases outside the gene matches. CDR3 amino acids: CASSRAGQDGYTF. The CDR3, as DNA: TGTGCCAGCAGTAGGGCGGGACAGGATGGCTACACCTTC.